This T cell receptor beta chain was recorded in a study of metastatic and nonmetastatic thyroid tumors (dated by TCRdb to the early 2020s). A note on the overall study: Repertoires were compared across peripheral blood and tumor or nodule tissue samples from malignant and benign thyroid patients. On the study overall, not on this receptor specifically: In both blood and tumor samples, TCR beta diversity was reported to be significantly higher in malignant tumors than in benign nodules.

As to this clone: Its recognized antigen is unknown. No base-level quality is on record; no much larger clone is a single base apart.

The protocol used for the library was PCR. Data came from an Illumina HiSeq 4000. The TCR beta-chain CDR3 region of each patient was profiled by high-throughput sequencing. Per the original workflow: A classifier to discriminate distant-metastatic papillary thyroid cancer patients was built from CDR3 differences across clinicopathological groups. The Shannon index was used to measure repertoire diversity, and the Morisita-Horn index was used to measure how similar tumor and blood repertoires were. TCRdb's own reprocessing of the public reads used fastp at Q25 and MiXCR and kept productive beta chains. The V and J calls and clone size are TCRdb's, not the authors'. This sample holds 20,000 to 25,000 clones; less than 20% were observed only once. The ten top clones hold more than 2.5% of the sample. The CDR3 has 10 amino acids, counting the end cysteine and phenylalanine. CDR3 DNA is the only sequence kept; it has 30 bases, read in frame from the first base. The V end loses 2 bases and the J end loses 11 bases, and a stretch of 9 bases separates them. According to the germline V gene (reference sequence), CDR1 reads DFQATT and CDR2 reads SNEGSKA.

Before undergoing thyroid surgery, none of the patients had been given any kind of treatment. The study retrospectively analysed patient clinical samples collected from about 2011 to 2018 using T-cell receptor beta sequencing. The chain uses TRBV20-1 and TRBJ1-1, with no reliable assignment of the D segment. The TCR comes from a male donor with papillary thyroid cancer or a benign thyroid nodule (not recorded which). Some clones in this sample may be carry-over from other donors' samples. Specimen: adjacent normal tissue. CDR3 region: CSARQPVAFF. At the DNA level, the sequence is TGCAGTGCTAGACAGCCTGTCGCTTTCTTT.